These T cell receptor beta chains were read from a single sample in a study of cytomegalovirus exposure and HLA in healthy donors. The table came from immunoSEQ multiplex PCR; TCRdb's copy has only in-frame clones and leaves some out. The table includes about 89,000 clones, approximately 77% detected once. The material sequenced was PBMCs. The receptors derive from a young man in good health and CMV-seronegative. CDR3s include the opening cysteine and the closing phenylalanine or tryptophan. The D gene is left open where the match is weak.

len	v_gene	d_gene	j_gene	CDR3nt	CDR3aa
16	TRBV29-1	TRBD2	TRBJ2-1	TGCAGCGTTGAGGGACTAAGACTAGCGGGAGTAACCGAGCAGTTCTTC	CSVEGLRLAGVTEQFF
15	TRBV6-5	.	TRBJ1-3	TGTGCCAGCAGAACAGGGTCCCAGACTGGAAACACCATATATTTT	CASRTGSQTGNTIYF
19	TRBV4-1	TRBD2	TRBJ2-3	TGCGCCAGCAGCCAAAAAGGGACTAGCGGGAGGACTAGCACAGATACGCAGTATTTT	CASSQKGTSGRTSTDTQYF
15	TRBV30	.	TRBJ1-2	TGTGCCTGGAGCCCCTACAGACGGGGGGCTTTTGGCTACACCTTC	CAWSPYRRGAFGYTF
15	TRBV28	TRBD1	TRBJ1-1	TGTGCCAGCAGTGCTTCGGGCAGGGGGCTGACTGAAGCTTTCTTT	CASSASGRGLTEAFF
13	TRBV30	.	TRBJ1-1	TGTGCCTGGAGTGAGAGTTTGAACACTGAAGCTTTCTTT	CAWSESLNTEAFF
16	TRBV28	TRBD2	TRBJ2-4	TGTGCCAGCAGTATCGCGGGAGGGCCCATCAAAAACATTCAGTACTTC	CASSIAGGPIKNIQYF
15	TRBV18	TRBD1	TRBJ2-1	TGTGCCAGCTCACCCTCGACAGGGAACGGGCGTGAGCAGTTCTTC	CASSPSTGNGREQFF
15	TRBV27	.	TRBJ1-1	TGTGCCAGCAGTTCCCCAGTACAGGGACGAGGTGAAGCTTTCTTT	CASSSPVQGRGEAFF
14	TRBV7-9	TRBD1	TRBJ1-1	TGTGCCAGCAGCTTCGGACAGGGGGACACTGAAGCTTTCTTT	CASSFGQGDTEAFF